These T cell receptor beta chains were read from a single sample in a study of T cell responses to AZD1222 COVID-19 vaccine. The repertoire was sequenced with immunoSEQ multiplex PCR; TCRdb's copy has only in-frame clones and lacks some. This table holds 150,000 to 200,000 clones, approximately 95% found once. This specimen was peripheral blood, taken on day 0 of AZD1222 vaccination. These receptors all stem from an adult in good health. Each CDR3 is given with its conserved first and last residue. D genes are given only for firm matches. Clone size appears in some rows only: once, few, many, or a class for an expanded clone.

J gene: TRBJ1-6
D gene: NA
CDR3 length: 15
clone size: NA
V gene: TRBV6-6
CDR3 protein: CASSYSDRPVSPLHF
CDR3 DNA: TGTGCCAGCAGTTACTCCGACAGGCCTGTATCACCCCTCCACTTT

J gene: TRBJ2-2
D gene: NA
CDR3 length: 13
clone size: NA
V gene: TRBV27
CDR3 protein: CASRNRATGELFF
CDR3 DNA: TGTGCCAGCAGGAACCGGGCCACCGGGGAGCTGTTTTTT

J gene: TRBJ2-5
D gene: NA
CDR3 length: 16
clone size: NA
V gene: TRBV5-5
CDR3 protein: CASSFEVRGRFETQYF
CDR3 DNA: TGTGCCAGCAGCTTTGAAGTTCGGGGGCGGTTCGAGACCCAGTACTTC

J gene: TRBJ1-5
D gene: TRBD1
CDR3 length: 14
clone size: NA
V gene: TRBV13
CDR3 protein: CASSLGQTNQPQHF
CDR3 DNA: TGTGCCAGCAGCTTGGGACAGACCAATCAGCCCCAGCATTTT

J gene: TRBJ1-1
D gene: TRBD1
CDR3 length: 14
clone size: NA
V gene: TRBV15
CDR3 protein: CATCRDRLNTEAFF
CDR3 DNA: TGTGCCACCTGCCGGGACAGATTGAACACTGAAGCTTTCTTT

J gene: TRBJ1-1
D gene: NA
CDR3 length: 14
clone size: NA
V gene: TRBV3-1/TRBV3-2
CDR3 protein: CASSPPGGGTEAFF
CDR3 DNA: TGTGCCAGCAGCCCCCCCGGGGGGGGGACTGAAGCTTTCTTT

J gene: TRBJ1-1
D gene: NA
CDR3 length: 17
clone size: NA
V gene: TRBV2
CDR3 protein: CASSAEGRIRMNTEAFF
CDR3 DNA: TGTGCCAGCAGTGCAGAGGGGCGAATAAGGATGAACACTGAAGCTTTCTTT

J gene: TRBJ2-7
D gene: NA
CDR3 length: 14
clone size: NA
V gene: TRBV2
CDR3 protein: CASSVSGTSPEQYF
CDR3 DNA: TGTGCCAGCAGTGTATCAGGAACTAGCCCCGAGCAGTACTTC

J gene: TRBJ1-4
D gene: NA
CDR3 length: 15
clone size: NA
V gene: TRBV5-1
CDR3 protein: CASSFSSALNEKLFF
CDR3 DNA: TGCGCCAGCAGCTTCTCATCCGCCCTAAATGAAAAACTGTTTTTT

J gene: TRBJ1-5
D gene: TRBD1
CDR3 length: 12
clone size: NA
V gene: TRBV7-9
CDR3 protein: CATQQGDQPQHF
CDR3 DNA: TGTGCCACCCAGCAGGGGGATCAGCCCCAGCATTTT

J gene: TRBJ2-6
D gene: NA
CDR3 length: 16
clone size: NA
V gene: TRBV4-2
CDR3 protein: CASSQVESSGANVLTF
CDR3 DNA: TGTGCCAGCAGCCAAGTGGAGAGCTCTGGGGCCAACGTCCTGACTTTC

J gene: TRBJ1-3
D gene: NA
CDR3 length: 14
clone size: NA
V gene: TRBV13
CDR3 protein: CASSARDVGNTIYF
CDR3 DNA: TGTGCCAGCAGCGCCCGGGATGTTGGAAACACCATATATTTT

J gene: TRBJ1-2
D gene: NA
CDR3 length: 11
clone size: NA
V gene: TRBV20-1
CDR3 protein: CSASRLSGYTF
CDR3 DNA: TGCAGTGCTAGCCGCTTGAGTGGCTACACCTTC

J gene: TRBJ2-1
D gene: TRBD2
CDR3 length: 15
clone size: NA
V gene: TRBV27
CDR3 protein: CASSYGTSGADEQFF
CDR3 DNA: TGTGCCAGCAGTTACGGGACTAGCGGGGCTGATGAGCAGTTCTTC

J gene: TRBJ2-5
D gene: TRBD2
CDR3 length: 16
clone size: NA
V gene: TRBV29-1
CDR3 protein: CSVVSAGAHSQETQYF
CDR3 DNA: TGCAGCGTTGTGTCGGCGGGAGCCCATTCCCAAGAGACCCAGTACTTC

J gene: TRBJ1-4
D gene: TRBD1
CDR3 length: 15
clone size: NA
V gene: TRBV11-2
CDR3 protein: CASSAGQGTNEKLFF
CDR3 DNA: TGTGCCAGCAGCGCCGGACAGGGCACTAATGAAAAACTGTTTTTT

J gene: TRBJ1-1
D gene: TRBD1
CDR3 length: 19
clone size: NA
V gene: TRBV15
CDR3 protein: CATSRDQDRGVSVNTEAFF
CDR3 DNA: TGTGCCACCAGCAGAGATCAGGACAGGGGAGTCTCAGTGAACACTGAAGCTTTCTTT

J gene: TRBJ1-3
D gene: NA
CDR3 length: 15
clone size: once
V gene: TRBV11-2
CDR3 protein: CASSLDRFSGNTIYF
CDR3 DNA: TGTGCCAGCAGCTTGGACAGATTCTCTGGAAACACCATATATTTT

J gene: TRBJ1-1
D gene: TRBD1
CDR3 length: 13
clone size: NA
V gene: TRBV29-1
CDR3 protein: CSVESGQGKGTFF
CDR3 DNA: TGCAGCGTTGAGTCTGGACAGGGGAAAGGTACATTCTTT

J gene: TRBJ1-4
D gene: NA
CDR3 length: 14
clone size: NA
V gene: TRBV6-5
CDR3 protein: CATGRDPKNEKLFF
CDR3 DNA: TGTGCCACGGGAAGGGACCCAAAAAATGAAAAACTGTTTTTT

J gene: TRBJ2-7
D gene: NA
CDR3 length: 14
clone size: NA
V gene: TRBV6-1
CDR3 protein: CASSDRWGSYEQYF
CDR3 DNA: TGTGCCAGCAGTGACCGATGGGGTTCCTACGAGCAGTACTTC